The subject of this entry is one T cell receptor (beta chain). What it recognizes is unknown. This entry comes from a study of PD-1 blockade in classical Hodgkin lymphoma. Regarding the study as a whole: The study found that TCR diversity rose significantly by C4D1 in CD4+ but not CD8+ cells. Newly diagnosed patients were reported to start with lower TCR diversity than healthy donors. The baseline diversity of complete responders showed similarity to that of newly diagnosed patients.

This CDR3 comprises 17 residues. Germline CDR1 SGHDT, CDR2 YYEEEE. Trimming stripped 0 bases from V and 2 bases from J, with 17 bases between. The time point is: cycle 4 day 1 (C4D1), after less than seven weeks of nivolumab. Exposure to brentuximab vedotin varied, and each patient had relapsed following autologous stem cell transplantation. Purified CD4+ T cells were obtained from thawed PBMCs through magnetic negative selection. The study recorded best responses of complete response, partial response or progressive disease. Using immunoSEQ multiplex PCR, the repertoire was profiled, and TCRdb retains in-frame clones only, with some absent. In the table there are some 30,000 clones, around 83% of which are singletons.

The sequence derives from a human donor with classical Hodgkin lymphoma. This rearrangement joins TRBV5-6 to TRBJ1-2; D ambiguous. Sequenced here: CD4+ T cells from blood, sampled before the fourth cycle of nivolumab. The CDR3 spells CASSLARFGRRNYGYTF. The CDR3 DNA reads as TGTGCCAGCAGCTTGGCGAGATTCGGGAGACGGAACTATGGCTACACCTTC.